The rows below give T cell receptor beta chains drawn from one sample of a study of blood T cell repertoires in COVID-19. Sequencing used immunoSEQ multiplex PCR; TCRdb keeps in-frame clones, though not all of them. Here the sample spans 200,000 to 250,000 clones, about four fifths being singletons. The sample comprised peripheral blood. Source of these receptors: a woman older than 75 with acute or convalescent COVID-19. CDR3s include the opening cysteine and the closing phenylalanine or tryptophan. Fields, in order: J gene, V gene, CDR3 length, clone size, D gene, CDR3 DNA, CDR3 protein. D genes are given only for firm matches. Rows may omit the clone size; those that give it use once, few, many or a size class.

>TRBJ1-2|TRBV28|15|NA|TRBD1
TGTGCCAGCAGTTTAATCGGGGAACAGGGGTATGGCTACACCTTC
CASSLIGEQGYGYTF
>TRBJ1-4|TRBV14|14|NA|NA
TGTGCCAGCAGCCCCCACACGGGTAATGAAAAACTGTTTTTT
CASSPHTGNEKLFF
>TRBJ2-1|TRBV5-4|16|once|NA
TGTGCCAGCAGCTTGGAGACAGCGAGCTCCTACAATGAGCAGTTCTTC
CASSLETASSYNEQFF
>TRBJ2-2|TRBV21-1|16|once|NA
TGTGCCAGCAGCAAACGGACAGGGGGAATAAACGGGGAGCTGTTTTTT
CASSKRTGGINGELFF
>TRBJ2-3|TRBV5-1|14|NA|NA
TGCGCCAGCAGAGAGGCCAATCCAACAGATACGCAGTATTTT
CASREANPTDTQYF
>TRBJ2-1|TRBV29-1|11|NA|NA
TGCAGCGCCCTCTCCTACAATGAGCAGTTCTTC
CSALSYNEQFF
>TRBJ2-1|TRBV18|12|NA|NA
TGTGCCAGCTCAGCGACTAGCAATGAGCAGTTCTTC
CASSATSNEQFF
>TRBJ1-1|TRBV5-1|14|NA|TRBD1
TGCGCCAGCAGCCCGCGACAGGGGGACACTGAAGCTTTCTTT
CASSPRQGDTEAFF
>TRBJ1-1|TRBV7-2|15|once|TRBD1
TGTGCCAGCAGCCCTCGGACAGGGGCTGACACTGAAGCTTTCTTT
CASSPRTGADTEAFF
>TRBJ1-4|TRBV7-3|13|NA|NA
TGTGCCAGCAGCTTAACTTCGGGAGAAAAACTGTTTTTT
CASSLTSGEKLFF
>TRBJ2-1|TRBV5-4|15|NA|TRBD2
TGTGCCAGCAGCTTGGGACTAGCGACCTACAATGAGCAGTTCTTC
CASSLGLATYNEQFF
>TRBJ2-1|TRBV4-2|14|few|TRBD2
TGTGCCAGCAGCCGGAGCGGGGGGGCTTGGGCGCAGTTCTTC
CASSRSGGAWAQFF
>TRBJ1-5|TRBV6-1|16|NA|NA
TGTGCCAGCAGTGCCCCCGCGGCAGGGAGCAATCAGCCCCAGCATTTT
CASSAPAAGSNQPQHF
>TRBJ2-5|TRBV28|16|NA|TRBD2
TGTGCCAGCAGTTTTCTGCGGGGGGGGAGGGAAGAGACCCAGTACTTC
CASSFLRGGREETQYF
>TRBJ2-7|TRBV12-3/TRBV12-4|12|once|NA
TGTGCCAGCAGCACTCGCCCCTACGAGCAGTACTTC
CASSTRPYEQYF
>TRBJ2-5|TRBV5-4|13|NA|NA
TGTGCCAGCAGCTTTATTAGCCGGGAGACCCAGTACTTC
CASSFISRETQYF
>TRBJ2-1|TRBV18|16|NA|TRBD1
TGTGCCAGCTCACCAGGGGCCGGGACAGGAAACAATGAGCAGTTCTTC
CASSPGAGTGNNEQFF
>TRBJ2-7|TRBV3-1/TRBV3-2|16|NA|NA
TGTGCCAGCAGCCAAGGAATCGGGGAGCTCCTAGGCGAGCAGTACTTC
CASSQGIGELLGEQYF
>TRBJ2-6|TRBV5-4|16|NA|NA
TGTGCCAGCAGCTTGCAGGGAACGGGTGGGGCCAACGTCCTGACTTTC
CASSLQGTGGANVLTF
>TRBJ2-2|TRBV5-1|18|NA|TRBD1
TGCGCCAGCAGCTTGCTAGGTTCATCAGGGGGTTTCACCGGGGAGCTGTTTTTT
CASSLLGSSGGFTGELFF
>TRBJ1-3|TRBV3-1/TRBV3-2|15|NA|NA
TGTGCCAGCAGCCAAGGGCCAGGCTCTGGAAACACCATATATTTT
CASSQGPGSGNTIYF
>TRBJ1-5|TRBV16|17|NA|TRBD1
TGTGCCAGCAGCCAATCCTACAGGGGGCGGGACGGTCAGCCCCAGCATTTT
CASSQSYRGRDGQPQHF
>TRBJ2-7|TRBV4-3|15|NA|NA
TGCGCCAGCAGCCAGGAGGGGTCTAGGGGTTACGAGCAGTACTTC
CASSQEGSRGYEQYF
>TRBJ2-1|TRBV7-3|15|once|TRBD2
TGTGCCAGCAGCCCCACCGGGGGGGGAAACAATGAGCAGTTCTTC
CASSPTGGGNNEQFF
>TRBJ1-1|TRBV12-3/TRBV12-4|13|NA|TRBD1
TGTGCCAGCAGTTTAGGGACAGGGGGTGAAGCTTTCTTT
CASSLGTGGEAFF
>TRBJ2-1|TRBV3-1/TRBV3-2|15|NA|TRBD2
TGTGCCAGCAGTCTGGGACTAGCGGGCGGGTATGAGCAGTTCTTC
CASSLGLAGGYEQFF
>TRBJ1-2|TRBV19|15|NA|NA
TGTGCCAGTAGTCAAGGCGGGTTGGCTAACTATGGCTACACCTTC
CASSQGGLANYGYTF
>TRBJ2-1|TRBV24-1|18|NA|TRBD2
TGTGCCACCAGTGTCACCGGGACTAGCGGTATCCGGACTAATGAGCAGTTCTTC
CATSVTGTSGIRTNEQFF
>TRBJ1-2|TRBV7-2|14|NA|NA
TGTGCCAGCACCCTAGCCTCCGGAGGCTATGGCTACACCTTC
CASTLASGGYGYTF
>TRBJ1-6|TRBV5-1|12|NA|TRBD1
TGCGCCAGCAGGACAGGGGATTCACCCCTCCACTTT
CASRTGDSPLHF
>TRBJ1-1|TRBV6-5|13|NA|TRBD1
TGTGCCACCACGGGACAGGGAAGGGCTGAAGCTTTCTTT
CATTGQGRAEAFF